This is a list of T cell receptor beta chains from one sample in a study of somatic mutations in cytotoxic T cells in rheumatoid arthritis. Libraries were prepared by immunoSEQ multiplex PCR; TCRdb keeps only in-frame clonotypes and omits some of them. The data show roughly 9,800 clones, around 80% seen once. The sequenced sample consisted of CD8+ T cells sorted from blood. The receptors stem from an adult with rheumatoid arthritis. The CDR3 runs from the conserved cysteine through the conserved F or W. A D gene is named only where the DNA matches it firmly. The listing skips clone size in some rows; elsewhere it reads once, few, many or a size class.

v_call,d_call,j_call,clone_size,cdr3_aa,cdr3_nt
TRBV4-3,TRBD1,TRBJ1-6,.,CASSQVSTGGNSPLHF,TGCGCCAGCAGCCAAGTCTCGACAGGGGGGAATTCACCCCTCCACTTT
TRBV28,.,TRBJ2-1,.,CASSLPTGRSYNEQFF,TGTGCCAGCAGTTTACCGACAGGGAGGTCCTACAATGAGCAGTTCTTC
TRBV13,TRBD2,TRBJ2-7,.,CASSQSGTSGLTYEQYF,TGTGCCAGCAGCCAATCCGGGACTAGCGGACTCACCTACGAGCAGTACTTC
TRBV4-1,.,TRBJ1-3,.,CASSQVLISGNTIYF,TGCGCCAGCAGCCAAGTCTTAATCTCTGGAAACACCATATATTTT
TRBV27,.,TRBJ2-7,.,CASKGTSTYEQYF,TGTGCCAGCAAGGGGACTTCGACCTACGAGCAGTACTTC
TRBV7-8,TRBD1,TRBJ1-3,.,CASSFYRGRGNTIYF,TGTGCCAGCAGCTTTTACAGGGGGCGGGGAAACACCATATATTTT
TRBV19,TRBD1,TRBJ2-3,once,CASSDPGQGAWDTQYF,TGTGCCAGTAGTGACCCTGGGCAGGGGGCATGGGATACGCAGTATTTT
TRBV6-6,.,TRBJ1-1,.,CASSPLGLVHTEAFF,TGTGCCAGCAGCCCCCTGGGGTTAGTTCACACTGAAGCTTTCTTT
TRBV13,.,TRBJ2-6,.,CASSFGGSSGANVLTF,TGTGCCAGCAGCTTTGGGGGAAGCTCTGGGGCCAACGTCCTGACTTTC
TRBV7-9,TRBD1,TRBJ1-2,.,CASSEDRGSGYTF,TGTGCCAGCAGCGAGGACAGGGGATCTGGCTACACCTTC
TRBV19,.,TRBJ1-5,.,CASSMTPDSRNQPQHF,TGTGCCAGTAGTATGACCCCCGACAGCCGCAATCAGCCCCAGCATTTT
TRBV9,.,TRBJ2-3,few,CASAPGPSWTDTQYF,TGTGCCAGCGCACCGGGGCCATCATGGACAGATACGCAGTATTTT
TRBV15,TRBD2,TRBJ2-3,once,CATSRDPLSGGAEDTQYF,TGTGCCACCAGCAGAGATCCACTTAGCGGGGGGGCAGAGGATACGCAGTATTTT
TRBV19,.,TRBJ2-7,.,CATLSGGYEQYF,TGTGCCACCCTGTCCGGGGGCTACGAGCAGTACTTC
TRBV27,.,TRBJ2-4,.,CASSHRTPAGVQYF,TGTGCCAGCAGTCACCGGACCCCAGCGGGCGTTCAGTACTTC
TRBV7-9,.,TRBJ2-7,few,CASSFQQLHEQYF,TGTGCCAGCAGCTTTCAGCAGCTCCACGAGCAGTACTTC
TRBV28,.,TRBJ2-5,.,CASSLRGGETQYF,TGTGCCAGCAGTTTACGGGGAGGAGAGACCCAGTACTTC
TRBV9,.,TRBJ2-7,.,CASSVATGTYEQYF,TGTGCCAGCAGCGTAGCTACTGGGACCTACGAGCAGTACTTC
TRBV9,TRBD1,TRBJ1-4,.,CASSAQGGAWEKLFF,TGTGCCAGCAGCGCACAAGGGGGCGCCTGGGAAAAACTGTTTTTT
TRBV7-9,TRBD2,TRBJ2-1,.,CAVGSLAGGDEQFF,TGTGCAGTTGGATCTCTTGCGGGGGGTGATGAGCAGTTCTTC
TRBV7-9,.,TRBJ1-4,few,CASSLQRGLPKLFF,TGTGCCAGCAGCTTACAGAGAGGGCTTCCAAAACTGTTTTTT
TRBV4-2,.,TRBJ2-3,.,CASSHSRGSTDTQYF,TGTGCCAGCAGCCATAGTCGGGGGAGCACAGATACGCAGTATTTT
TRBV4-1,.,TRBJ1-1,few,CASSQETGYTEAFF,TGCGCCAGCAGCCAAGAAACAGGGTACACTGAAGCTTTCTTT
TRBV27,.,TRBJ1-5,.,CASSLGLENQPQHF,TGTGCCAGCAGTTTAGGGTTAGAGAATCAGCCCCAGCATTTT
TRBV4-1,.,TRBJ1-6,.,CASSQIDQGRGNSPLHF,TGCGCCAGCAGCCAAATCGATCAGGGGCGTGGGAATTCACCCCTCCACTTT
TRBV7-9,.,TRBJ2-1,.,CASSLGGEDNEQFF,TGTGCCAGCAGCTTAGGAGGGGAAGACAATGAGCAGTTCTTC
TRBV2,.,TRBJ2-3,.,CASSDGGLSLVDTQYF,TGTGCCAGCAGTGATGGGGGGTTAAGTCTCGTTGATACGCAGTATTTT